This TCR beta chain stems from a study of PD-L1 blockade in urothelial cancer. Sequenced by immunoSEQ multiplex PCR; TCRdb stores in-frame clones only, minus some. The sample records 45,000 or so clones, 88% being singletons. The V segment lost 4 bases and the J segment 9 bases; nucleotides outside the gene matches: 6. This CDR3 has 13 amino acids. In germline, CDR1 is SNHLY, CDR2 FYNNEI. The chain recombines TRBV2 with TRBJ2-1; 7 bases fit TRBD2. Here the sequenced sample was PBMCs, taken around atezolizumab (anti-PD-L1) treatment. The TCR originated in a man older than 75 with urothelial cancer. The CDR3 reads CASSVVGGIEQFF. The CDR3 bases are TGTGCCAGCAGTGTCGTGGGGGGGATTGAGCAGTTCTTC.